A single sample is the source of the 5 T cell receptor beta chains below, sequenced in a study of blood T cell repertoires in COVID-19. Some clones are missing from TCRdb's copy, which holds only in-frame ones; the method was immunoSEQ multiplex PCR. Among roughly 150,000 clones listed, around 83% were seen once. Sequencing input: peripheral blood. The receptors come from a woman in her sixties with COVID-19, enrolled during active disease.

J is TRBJ1-3 and V is TRBV27; 10 bases align to TRBD1. The CDR3 covers 18 residues. With 0 bases clipped from V and 2 bases from J, the junction kept 7 bases outside the gene matches. Germline V lookup: CDR1 MNHEY, CDR2 SMNVEV (reference sequence). The CDR3 region is CASSLSPPGQGPGNTIYF. DNA for the CDR3: TGTGCCAGCAGTTTATCACCGCCGGGACAGGGGCCTGGAAACACCATATATTTT.

The chain is built from TRBV18 and TRBJ1-1; D uncertain. V was shortened by 2 bases and J by 4 bases, with 8 bases between the two germline ends. Germline values: CDR1 KGHSH, CDR2 LQKENI. The length of the CDR3 is 13 residues. The CDR3 spells CASSPMEGTEAFF. Here the CDR3 DNA reads TGTGCCAGCTCACCAATGGAGGGCACTGAAGCTTTCTTT.

The rearrangement uses TRBV7-2 and TRBJ2-5; 9 nucleotides match TRBD2. CDR1 and CDR2 (germline): SGHTA, FQGNSA. The trim removed 4 bases at V and 0 bases at J, leaving 3 bases unmatched. This CDR3 is 15 amino acids long. This chain's CDR3 is CASSSSGGYQETQYF. In DNA, the CDR3 is TGTGCCAGCAGCTCAAGCGGGGGGTACCAAGAGACCCAGTACTTC.

The CDR3 nucleotides read TGCGCCAGCAGCGCAGCTGGGGAGTCCTATGGCTACACCTTC. Translated, it gives CASSAAGESYGYTF. The chain employs TRBV5-1 and TRBJ1-2; D is unclear. The length of the CDR3 is 14 residues. Germline CDR1 and CDR2: SGHRS and YFSETQ. V lost 4 bases to trimming and J lost 4 bases, with 14 bases between them.

This clone was seen a few times. The rearrangement joins TRBV11-2 to TRBJ1-1; D is perhaps TRBD1 (6 bases). This CDR3 is built from 14 residues. V was trimmed by 5 bases and J by 2 bases, leaving 12 bases between them. Germline V lookup: CDR1 SGHAT, CDR2 FQNNGV. In DNA, the CDR3 is TGTGCCAGCAGCCCTGTCAGGGGAAACACTGAAGCTTTCTTT. Encoded protein: CASSPVRGNTEAFF.